One and the same sample provided the 18 T cell receptor beta chains below, sequenced in a study of cytomegalovirus exposure and HLA in healthy donors. Researchers ran the PCR with 60 Vbeta and 13 Jbeta primers. Using immunoSEQ multiplex PCR, the repertoire was profiled, and TCRdb retains in-frame clones only, with some absent. The sample has around 200,000 clones, around 83% seen once; the top ten hold around 1.2%. Sequencing input: PBMCs. The source of these receptors is a girl aged 2 to 10 in good health and CMV-seropositive.

The chain employs TRBV20-1 and TRBJ1-4; D is ambiguous. Between the trimmed V and J ends, which lost 6 bases and 8 bases, there was a span of 10 bases. Germline V gives CDR1 DFQATT, CDR2 SNEGSKA (reference sequence). This CDR3 has 11 amino acids. CDR3 sequence: CSAQALEKLFF. CDR3 nucleotide sequence: TGCAGTGCCCAGGCGTTAGAAAAACTGTTTTTT.

V is TRBV5-1 and J is TRBJ2-1; the D gene is possibly TRBD1 (6 bases). Looked up from germline, CDR1 is SGHRS and CDR2 is YFSETQ. The ends were cut back, 5 bases at V and 7 bases at J, with 19 bases in the middle. This CDR3 region has 15 residues. The CDR3 sequence is CASSLRAGATNEQFF. CDR3 coding DNA: TGCGCCAGCAGTCTCCGGGCAGGGGCCACAAATGAGCAGTTCTTC.

This clone was observed once. The gene calls are TRBV5-1 and TRBJ2-7, with 9 bases identical to TRBD1. This CDR3 has 15 residues. V lost 7 bases, J lost 2 bases, and 10 bases stayed unmatched. CDR1 and CDR2 from the germline V gene are SGHRS and YFSETQ. CDR3 sequence: CASGQQGAPAYEQYF. In DNA form, the CDR3 reads TGCGCCAGCGGGCAACAGGGGGCGCCGGCCTACGAGCAGTACTTC.

This chain joins TRBV9 and TRBJ2-6, with D possibly being TRBD2 (7 bases). V shed 1 base and J shed 4 bases, with 15 bases lying between them. This CDR3 contains 17 residues. The germline CDR1 and CDR2 sequences are SGDLS and YYNGEE. In DNA, the CDR3 is TGTGCCAGCAGCGTACTCTCGGCGGGGGCCGGGGCCAACGTCCTGACTTTC. This encodes CASSVLSAGAGANVLTF.

This clone was seen only a few times. The chain joins TRBV19 to TRBJ1-1; 8 bases map to TRBD1. The V gene end was trimmed by 10 bases and the J gene end by 5 bases; junction bases not matched to a gene: 15. Germline V gives CDR1 LNHDA, CDR2 SQIVND (reference sequence). This CDR3 has 15 residues. The CDR3 nucleotides read TGTGCCACCAAGCGTTACGACAGGACAGGGACTGAAGCTTTCTTT. It encodes CATKRYDRTGTEAFF.

This clone has just one count. The V call is TRBV9, the J call TRBJ2-1; D perhaps matches TRBD2 (5 bases). The CDR3 sequence is 13 residues long. Between the trimmed V and J ends, which lost 9 bases and 8 bases, there was a span of 18 bases. Germline assignment: CDR1 SGDLS and CDR2 YYNGEE. The CDR3 region has the DNA TGTGCCACCTCGGTCGGGATCCGGGATGAGCAGTTCTTC. Protein product: CATSVGIRDEQFF.

V and J are TRBV18 and TRBJ1-1; 8 bases are a match to TRBD1. Germline-derived CDR1 and CDR2 are KGHSH and LQKENI. The V gene end was trimmed by 8 bases and the J gene end by 1 base; junction bases not matched to a gene: 6. The CDR3 is 14 residues long. The CDR3 nucleotides are TGTGCCAGCACGCGTGGACAGGGGAACACTGAAGCTTTCTTT. Protein product: CASTRGQGNTEAFF.

This clone is a singleton in its sample. The rearrangement links TRBV30 to TRBJ2-1; 12 bases align to TRBD2. Trimming removed 3 bases from V and 3 bases from J; junction bases left unmatched: 6. CDR1 GTSNPN and CDR2 SVGIG come from the germline V gene (reference sequence). The CDR3 totals 16 residues. The CDR3 DNA reads TGTGCCTGGAGGGGCCCGGGACTAGCGGGCTACAATGAGCAGTTCTTC. Protein sequence: CAWRGPGLAGYNEQFF.

V gene TRBV4-1 combines with J gene TRBJ2-3; TRBD1 aligns across 9 bases. J gave up 2 bases and V 8 bases, and 8 bases lay outside the gene matches. Germline CDR1 is MGHRA and CDR2 is YSYEKL. The CDR3 is 15 amino acids. Here the CDR3 DNA reads TGCGCCAGCTGTATCGGGACAGGGAACACAGATACGCAGTATTTT. Its protein product is CASCIGTGNTDTQYF.

J is TRBJ2-7 and V is TRBV15, with D possibly matching TRBD2 (6 bases). V was cut by 2 bases and J by 2 bases, with 19 bases left in between. CDR1 and CDR2 (germline): LNHNV, YYDKDF (reference sequence). There are 17 residues in the CDR3. CDR3 loop: CATSRSPKGREAYEQYF. The CDR3 DNA reads as TGTGCCACCAGCAGATCTCCAAAGGGCAGGGAGGCCTACGAGCAGTACTTC.

CDR3 coding DNA: TGTGCCTCAACCTACACAGGGGGGTCTGGAAACACCATATATTTT. It codes for CASTYTGGSGNTIYF. This chain connects TRBV28 to TRBJ1-3; 8 bases fit TRBD1. The trim removed 11 bases at V and 1 base at J, leaving 10 bases unmatched. This CDR3 contains 15 residues. The germline CDR1 and CDR2 sequences are MDHEN and SYDVKM.

The genes are TRBV9 and TRBJ2-3; possibly TRBD2 for D (7 bases). This CDR3 spans 14 amino acids. Germline loops: CDR1 SGDLS, CDR2 YYNGEE. Trimming removed 4 bases from V and 9 bases from J, with 18 bases in between. CDR3 amino acids: CASSPEGRGTTQYF. The CDR3 DNA sequence: TGTGCCAGCAGCCCGGAGGGGAGGGGGACCACGCAGTATTTT. Drawing the rest from reference TRBV9 and TRBJ2-3, the complete variable domain is DSGVTQTPKHLITATGQRVTLRCSPRSGDLSVYWYQQSLDQGLQFLIQYYNGEERAKGNILERFSAQQFPDLHSELNLSSLELGDSALYFCASSPEGRGTTQYFGPGTRLTVL.

This clone came up a few times. The V and J genes are TRBV30 and TRBJ2-1; D might be TRBD1 (6 bases). Deletions cut 4 bases from V and 9 bases from J, with 16 bases between. Germline loops: CDR1 GTSNPN, CDR2 SVGIG (reference sequence). CDR3 length equals 13 residues. Here the CDR3 reads CAWMQGLRSEQFF. DNA of the CDR3: TGTGCCTGGATGCAGGGGCTACGCAGTGAGCAGTTCTTC.

This clone was picked up one time. This chain uses TRBV7-8 with TRBJ1-1; D unclear. CDR3 length: 15 amino acids. V lost 1 base, J lost 4 bases, and 13 bases lay in between. Looked up from germline, CDR1 is SGHVS and CDR2 is FQNEAQ. CDR3 residues: CASSLGRAKGTEAFF. For the CDR3, the DNA is TGTGCCAGCAGCTTAGGGCGGGCCAAGGGCACTGAAGCTTTCTTT.

As regards this clone: At one of its ends the junction is not consistent with the germline gene, which may arise from a read error. The rearrangement joins TRBV5-1 to TRBJ2-7; D possibly corresponds to TRBD2 (6 bases). Germline V gives CDR1 SGHRS, CDR2 YFSETQ. This CDR3 is built from 14 residues. The CDR3 is CASSKGLPSYGQYF. CDR3 sequence (DNA): TGCGCCAGCAGCAAGGGACTCCCCTCCTACGGGCAGTACTTC.

V gene TRBV4-2 combines with J gene TRBJ2-5, with 10 bases lining up with TRBD2. Losses at the gene ends were 2 bases for V and 2 bases for J; bases not matched to a gene: 8. This CDR3 region has 17 residues. Per the germline V gene, CDR1 is LGHNA and CDR2 is YNFKEQ. The CDR3 reads CASSQNGAGGGQETQYF. The CDR3 nucleotides are TGTGCCAGCAGCCAAAACGGAGCGGGAGGGGGACAAGAGACCCAGTACTTC.

This clone has only a few counts. The chain uses TRBV21-1 and TRBJ2-7; the table gives TRBD1 as D, unverified against the DNA. TRBV21-1 is tagged as a pseudogene. This CDR3 has 13 amino acids. In DNA form, the CDR3 reads TGTGCCAGCAGCAAAGGGGCCTTCTACGAGCAGTACTTC. Encoded protein: CASSKGAFYEQYF.

The V call is TRBV29-1, the J call TRBJ2-3; no definite D call. The V gene lost 3 bases and the J gene lost 0 bases, with 7 bases spanning the gap. Looked up from germline, CDR1 is SQVTM and CDR2 is ANQGSEA. CDR3 size: 13 residues. CDR3 amino acids: CSVEWSSTDTQYF. The CDR3 DNA reads as TGCAGCGTTGAGTGGAGCAGCACAGATACGCAGTATTTT.